This T cell receptor (beta chain) derives from a study of PD-1 blockade in classical Hodgkin lymphoma. Sample time point: newly diagnosed, previously untreated cHL patient sample. Untreated, newly diagnosed classical Hodgkin lymphoma PBMCs were used for comparison. Libraries were prepared by immunoSEQ multiplex PCR; TCRdb keeps only in-frame clonotypes and omits some of them. The repertoire holds over 60,000 clones, with over 85% as singletons. Overall study findings and caveats: Reasons behind the repertoire differences stay unclear, perhaps disease activity or earlier therapy. It was reported that newly diagnosed patients had less baseline TCR diversity than healthy donors.

About this clone: What it recognizes is unknown.

The sequence derives from a human donor with classical Hodgkin lymphoma. The sequenced sample was peripheral blood mononuclear cells (PBMCs).

CDR3 sequence: CAAGQGAAQPQHF. CDR3 bases: TGTGCGGCCGGTCAGGGGGCGGCTCAGCCCCAGCATTTT. The J gene is TRBJ1-5, the V gene TRBV30, with 8 bases that match TRBD1. The germline V gene has CDR1 GTSNPN and CDR2 SVGIG (reference sequence). The CDR3 totals 13 residues.